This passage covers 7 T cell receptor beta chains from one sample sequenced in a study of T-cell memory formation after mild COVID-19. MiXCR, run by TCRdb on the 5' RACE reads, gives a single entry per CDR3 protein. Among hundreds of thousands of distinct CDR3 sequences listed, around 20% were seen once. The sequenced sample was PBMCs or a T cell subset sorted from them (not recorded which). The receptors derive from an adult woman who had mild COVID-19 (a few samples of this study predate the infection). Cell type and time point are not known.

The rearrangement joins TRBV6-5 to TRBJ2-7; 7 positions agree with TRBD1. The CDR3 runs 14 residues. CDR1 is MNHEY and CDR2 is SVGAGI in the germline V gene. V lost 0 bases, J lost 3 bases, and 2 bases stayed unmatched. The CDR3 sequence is CASSYSGTDYEQYF. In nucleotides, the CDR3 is TGTGCCAGCAGTTACTCGGGGACAGACTACGAGCAGTACTTC.

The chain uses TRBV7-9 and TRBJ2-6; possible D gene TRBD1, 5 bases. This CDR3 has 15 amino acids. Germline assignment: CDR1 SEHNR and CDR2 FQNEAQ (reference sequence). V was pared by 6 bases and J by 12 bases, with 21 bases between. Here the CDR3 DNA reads TGTGCCAGCAGTTATGACAGAGCTTACTCGGGCGTCCTGACTTTC. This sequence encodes CASSYDRAYSGVLTF.

The CDR3 bases are TGTGCCACCAGTGATTTTAACACAGGGGGCGGCTCCTACAATGAGCAGTTCTTC. Translation: CATSDFNTGGGSYNEQFF. J is TRBJ2-1 and V is TRBV24-1; 9 bases fit TRBD1. CDR1 and CDR2 from the germline V gene are KGHDR and SFDVKD. The trim removed 1 base at V and 0 bases at J, leaving 6 bases unmatched. The CDR3 extends over 18 amino acids.

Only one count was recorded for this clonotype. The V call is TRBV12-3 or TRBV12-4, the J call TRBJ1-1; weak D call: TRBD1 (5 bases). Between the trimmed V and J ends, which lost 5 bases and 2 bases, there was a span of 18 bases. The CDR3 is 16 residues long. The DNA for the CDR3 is TGTGCCAGCAGTCACTCCTCGGGGCTAGGTAACACTGAAGCTTTCTTT. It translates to CASSHSSGLGNTEAFF.

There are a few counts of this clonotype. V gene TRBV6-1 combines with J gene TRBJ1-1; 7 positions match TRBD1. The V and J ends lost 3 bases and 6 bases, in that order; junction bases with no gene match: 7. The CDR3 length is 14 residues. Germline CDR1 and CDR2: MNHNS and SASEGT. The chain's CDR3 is CASSEGTDSAEAFF. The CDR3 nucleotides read TGTGCCAGCAGTGAGGGGACAGACTCGGCTGAAGCTTTCTTT.

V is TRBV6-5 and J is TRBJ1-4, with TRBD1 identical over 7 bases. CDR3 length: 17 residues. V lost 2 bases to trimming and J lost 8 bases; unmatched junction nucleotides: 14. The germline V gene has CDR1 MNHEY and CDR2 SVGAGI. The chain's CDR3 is CASSYDPGTAHKEKLFF. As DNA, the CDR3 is TGTGCCAGCAGTTACGACCCAGGGACAGCCCACAAGGAAAAACTGTTTTTT.

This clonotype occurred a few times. The CDR3: CASSLLRAEGADTQYF. In DNA, the CDR3 is TGCGCCAGCAGCTTGTTAAGGGCGGAGGGGGCAGATACGCAGTATTTT. The rearrangement joins TRBV5-1 to TRBJ2-3; the D gene could be TRBD1 or TRBD2 (6 bases each). The V end lost 1 base, the J end lost 4 bases, and 16 bases lay between the germline ends. The CDR3 covers 16 residues. Germline V CDR1 and CDR2: SGHRS, YFSETQ.